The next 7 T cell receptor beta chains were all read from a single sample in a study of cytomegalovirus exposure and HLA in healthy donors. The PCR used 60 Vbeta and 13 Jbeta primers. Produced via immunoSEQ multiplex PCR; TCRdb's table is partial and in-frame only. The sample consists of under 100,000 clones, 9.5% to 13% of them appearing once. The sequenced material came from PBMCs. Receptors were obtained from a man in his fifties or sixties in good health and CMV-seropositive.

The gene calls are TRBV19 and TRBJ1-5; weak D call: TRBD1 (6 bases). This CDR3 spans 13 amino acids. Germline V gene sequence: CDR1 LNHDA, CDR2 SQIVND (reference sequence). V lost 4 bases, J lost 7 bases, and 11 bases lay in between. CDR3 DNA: TGTGCCAGTAGTACCTCACAGGGACAGCCCCAGCATTTT. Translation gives CASSTSQGQPQHF.

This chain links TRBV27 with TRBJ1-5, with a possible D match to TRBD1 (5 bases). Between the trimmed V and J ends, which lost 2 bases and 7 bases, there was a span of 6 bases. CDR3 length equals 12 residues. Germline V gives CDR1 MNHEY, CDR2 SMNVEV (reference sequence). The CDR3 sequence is CASSLKGQPQHF. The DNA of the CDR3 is TGTGCCAGCAGTTTAAAGGGGCAGCCCCAGCATTTT.

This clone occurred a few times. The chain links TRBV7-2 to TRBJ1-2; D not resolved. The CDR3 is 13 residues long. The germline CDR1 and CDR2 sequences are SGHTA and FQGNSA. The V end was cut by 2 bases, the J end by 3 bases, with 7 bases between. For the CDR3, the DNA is TGTGCCAGCAGCTTATACGGGTACTATGGCTACACCTTC. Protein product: CASSLYGYYGYTF.

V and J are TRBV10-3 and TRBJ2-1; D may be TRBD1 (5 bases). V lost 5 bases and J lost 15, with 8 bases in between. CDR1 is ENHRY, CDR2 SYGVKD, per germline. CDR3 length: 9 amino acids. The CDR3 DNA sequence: TGTGCCATCAGTACAACAGGGTTCTTC. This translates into CAISTTGFF.

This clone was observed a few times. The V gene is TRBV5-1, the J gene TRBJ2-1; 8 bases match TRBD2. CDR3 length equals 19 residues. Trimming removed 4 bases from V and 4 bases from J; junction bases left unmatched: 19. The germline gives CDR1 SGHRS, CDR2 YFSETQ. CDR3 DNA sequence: TGCGCCAGCAGCGCTGGGGTTGAGTCGGGGGGGCTAAAATACAATGAGCAGTTCTTC. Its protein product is CASSAGVESGGLKYNEQFF.

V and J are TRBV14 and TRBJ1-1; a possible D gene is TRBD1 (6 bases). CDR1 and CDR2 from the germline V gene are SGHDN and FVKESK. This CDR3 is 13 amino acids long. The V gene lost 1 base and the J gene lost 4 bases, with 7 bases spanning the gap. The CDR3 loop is CASSQGGPTEAFF. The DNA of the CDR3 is TGTGCCAGCAGCCAAGGGGGGCCCACTGAAGCTTTCTTT.

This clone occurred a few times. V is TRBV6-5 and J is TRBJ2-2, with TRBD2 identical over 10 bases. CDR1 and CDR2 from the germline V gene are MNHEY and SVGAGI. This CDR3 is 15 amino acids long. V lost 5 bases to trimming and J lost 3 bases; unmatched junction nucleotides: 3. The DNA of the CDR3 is TGTGCCAGCAGTACTCTAGCGGGGGACACCGGGGAGCTGTTTTTT. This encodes CASSTLAGDTGELFF.